The 24 T cell receptor beta chains in this list originate from one sample, sequenced in a study of T cell repertoires in cytomegalovirus infection. TCRdb reprocessed the reads via MiXCR and lists one record per CDR3 protein. The sample has 680,000 or so distinct CDR3 sequences; 35% are singletons. The sequencing input was PBMCs. All receptors derive from a human donor in good health (CMV status not recorded). Some clones in this sample may be carry-over from other donors' samples.

In this sample, this clonotype turned up many times. The J gene is TRBJ1-2, the V gene TRBV28; 8 bases align to TRBD1. This CDR3 has 13 amino acids. Trimming removed 5 bases from V and 4 bases from J; junction bases left unmatched: 3. Germline lookup yields CDR1 MDHEN and CDR2 SYDVKM. Written as DNA, the CDR3 is TGTGCCAGCAGTCCCGGACAGGGCTATGGCTACACCTTC. Protein product: CASSPGQGYGYTF.

The chain carries TRBV6-5 and TRBJ1-1; the D is unclear. Per germline, CDR1 MNHEY and CDR2 SVGAGI. V was shortened by 0 bases and J by 8 bases, with 13 bases between the two germline ends. The CDR3 is 14 amino acids. The CDR3 loop reads CASSYSTGVGEAFF. CDR3 DNA sequence: TGTGCCAGCAGTTACTCGACCGGGGTGGGGGAAGCTTTCTTT.

Ten or more counts support this clonotype. The chain has TRBV7-8 and TRBJ2-7; D is uncertain. The germline V gene has CDR1 SGHVS and CDR2 FQNEAQ. V dropped 1 base and J dropped 0 bases, with 19 bases sitting between them. The length of the CDR3 is 18 residues. CDR3 in amino acids: CASSLGSRPLRSSYEQYF. Written as DNA, the CDR3 is TGTGCCAGCAGCTTAGGGAGCAGGCCCTTGAGGAGCTCCTACGAGCAGTACTTC. The full variable domain, its missing parts supplied by reference TRBV7-8 and TRBJ2-7, is GAGVSQSPRYKVAKRGQDVALRCDPISGHVSLFWYQQALGQGPEFLTYFQNEAQLDKSGLPSDRFFAERPEGSVSTLKIQRTQQEDSAVYLCASSLGSRPLRSSYEQYFGPGTRLTVT.

J is TRBJ1-1 and V is TRBV12-3 or TRBV12-4; TRBD1 matches at 8 bases. This CDR3 comprises 13 residues. J lost 9 bases, V lost 6 bases, and 9 bases had no gene match. The CDR3 sequence: CASRDTGGPQAFF. In DNA, the CDR3 is TGTGCCAGCAGAGATACAGGGGGGCCCCAAGCTTTCTTT.

This clonotype came up a few times. The rearrangement links TRBV20-1 to TRBJ1-5, with 9 bases fitting TRBD1. The CDR3 has 12 amino acids. The germline V gene has CDR1 DFQATT and CDR2 SNEGSKA (reference sequence). Unmatched junction bases numbered 2, after V lost 0 bases and J lost 11 bases. DNA for the CDR3: TGCAGTGCTAGAGAAGGGACAGGGTCCCAGCATTTT. Protein sequence: CSAREGTGSQHF.

The chain recombines TRBV5-1 with TRBJ2-3; D unclear. Trimming shortened V by 0 bases and J by 2 bases, and 13 bases separated the two germline ends. CDR1 and CDR2 from the germline V gene are SGHRS and YFSETQ. This CDR3 spans 16 amino acids. The CDR3 is CASSLGFGTTTDTQYF. CDR3 in DNA: TGCGCCAGCAGCTTGGGCTTCGGCACCACCACAGATACGCAGTATTTT.

This clonotype was observed at least ten times. J is TRBJ2-7 and V is TRBV7-2; weak D call: TRBD1 (6 bases). The CDR3 is 15 residues long. V was cut by 3 bases and J by 2 bases, with 14 bases left in between. The germline V gene has CDR1 SGHTA and CDR2 FQGNSA. CDR3 residues: CASSFLGARAYEQYF. Written as DNA, the CDR3 is TGTGCCAGCAGCTTTCTGGGGGCGCGGGCCTACGAGCAGTACTTC.

This clonotype was recorded a few times. V is TRBV19 and J is TRBJ1-5; tentative D call: TRBD1 (5 bases). With 5 bases removed from V and 6 bases from J, the gap between germline ends came to 20 bases. This CDR3 has 16 residues. CDR1 is LNHDA, CDR2 SQIVND, per germline (reference sequence). The CDR3 DNA sequence: TGTGCCAGTAGTCCGGCCGGAACAGGTTTTAGTCAGCCCCAGCATTTT. It specifies CASSPAGTGFSQPQHF.

Only a few counts were recorded for this clonotype. V gene TRBV6-6 combines with J gene TRBJ1-1; 8 positions match TRBD1. Unmatched junction bases numbered 11, after V lost 7 bases and J lost 1 base. The CDR3 covers 16 residues. CDR1 is MNHNY, CDR2 SVGAGI, per germline (reference sequence). The CDR3 DNA follows: TGTGCCAGCATCCCGGCAGGGGGCGCATGGAACACTGAAGCTTTCTTT. Protein: CASIPAGGAWNTEAFF.

The V call is TRBV15, the J call TRBJ1-6, with 9 bases that match TRBD1. With V trimmed by 6 bases and J by 5 bases, 5 bases remained unmatched. CDR1 LNHNV and CDR2 YYDKDF come from the germline V gene (reference sequence). This CDR3 contains 15 residues. The CDR3: CATRARTGDNSPLHF. CDR3 in DNA: TGTGCCACCAGGGCAAGGACAGGGGATAATTCACCCCTCCACTTT. Variable domain in full (rest from reference TRBV15 and TRBJ1-6): DAMVIQNPRYQVTQFGKPVTLSCSQTLNHNVMYWYQQKSSQAPKLLFHYYDKDFNNEADTPDNFQSRRPNTSFCFLDIRSPGLGDTAMYLCATRARTGDNSPLHFGNGTRLTVT.

Remarks on this clonotype: This CDR3 is missing its conserved last phenylalanine or tryptophan, likely due to a read error. V and J are TRBV7-4 and TRBJ1-2; no firm D call. CDR1 and CDR2 from the germline V gene are SGHVT and SQSDAQ. V was shortened by 1 base and J by 6 bases, with 6 bases between the two germline ends. The CDR3 contains 12 residues. CDR3 in amino acids: CASSLGSDGYTC. The CDR3 coding sequence is TGTGCCAGCAGCTTAGGATCCGATGGCTACACCTGC.

V gene TRBV7-3 combines with J gene TRBJ1-1; D is undetermined. CDR1 SGHTA and CDR2 FQGTGA come from the germline V gene. The ends were cut back, 5 bases at V and 1 base at J, with 11 bases in the middle. There are 14 residues in the CDR3. In DNA form, the CDR3 reads TGTGCCAGCAGCCCTACGAAGGGGAACACTGAAGCTTTCTTT. Protein sequence: CASSPTKGNTEAFF.

This clonotype was recorded a few times. The genes are TRBV11-2 and TRBJ2-5; D possibly corresponds to TRBD1 (6 bases). This CDR3 spans 16 amino acids. CDR1 and CDR2 from the germline V gene are SGHAT and FQNNGV. V lost 4 bases and J lost 4, with 19 bases in between. CDR3 protein: CASSYRSWGQSETQYF. DNA for the CDR3: TGTGCCAGCAGCTATAGGTCCTGGGGACAATCAGAGACCCAGTACTTC.

V is TRBV11-2 and J is TRBJ1-6, with 7 positions matching TRBD1. The J segment lost 10 bases and the V segment lost 5 bases, leaving 17 bases of the junction unmatched. Per germline, CDR1 SGHAT and CDR2 FQNNGV. CDR3 length equals 17 residues. CDR3 DNA: TGTGCCAGCAGCGCCCAAGGCCGACAGGGAAGTGGGTCACCCCTCCACTTT. Amino acid sequence: CASSAQGRQGSGSPLHF.

About this clonotype itself: One end of the junction fails to match germline, which may point to a read error. The chain is built from TRBV7-2 and TRBJ2-1; 7 bases fit TRBD2. The CDR3 has 16 residues. CDR1 is SGHTA, CDR2 FQGNSA, per germline. The CDR3 is CASSLDSGTSYNEQLF. DNA for the CDR3: TGTGCCAGCAGCTTAGACAGCGGGACGTCCTACAATGAGCAGTTATTC.

The chain recombines TRBV6-2 or TRBV6-3 with TRBJ2-1; D is undetermined. The CDR3 sequence is 12 residues long. The V end was cut by 3 bases, the J end by 12 bases, with 12 bases between. Germline V CDR1 and CDR2: MNHEY, SVGEGT. In DNA form, the CDR3 reads TGTGCCAGCAGTTATGCGGCAGGACGGCAGTTCTTC. Residues: CASSYAAGRQFF.

V usage is TRBV5-1 and J usage is TRBJ2-6, with 7 nucleotides matching TRBD2. Trimming at V came to 4 bases and at J to 1 base, leaving 2 bases not matched to a gene. Germline V CDR1 and CDR2: SGHRS, YFSETQ. This CDR3 comprises 15 residues. In nucleotides, the CDR3 is TGCGCCAGCAGCACGGGAGGTTCTGGGGCCAACGTCCTGACTTTC. This sequence encodes CASSTGGSGANVLTF.

The chain joins TRBV29-1 to TRBJ1-1, with no clear D. The CDR3 contains 15 residues. From germline, CDR1 is SQVTM and CDR2 ANQGSEA. Trimming cost V 5 bases and J 0 bases, with 16 bases left between them. The CDR3 DNA is TGCAGCGTTAATTACGTTAGGGCTATGAACACTGAAGCTTTCTTT. It is translated as CSVNYVRAMNTEAFF. Together with reference TRBV29-1 and TRBJ1-1, the CDR3 gives the full variable domain: SAVISQKPSRDICQRGTSLTIQCQVDSQVTMMFWYRQQPGQSLTLIATANQGSEATYESGFVIDKFPISRPNLTFSTLTVSNMSPEDSSIYLCSVNYVRAMNTEAFFGQGTRLTVV.

V and J are TRBV7-8 and TRBJ2-1; 7 positions agree with TRBD1. Per the germline V gene, CDR1 is SGHVS and CDR2 is FQNEAQ. Germline trimming cut 3 bases from V and 2 bases from J; bases unmatched to any gene: 10. CDR3 length equals 17 residues. The CDR3 DNA reads as TGTGCCAGCAGCTTCACCGCAGGGACAGCTACCTACAATGAGCAGTTCTTC. It is translated as CASSFTAGTATYNEQFF.

This clonotype was recorded a few times. The chain recombines TRBV6-5 with TRBJ1-1; D gene unclear. The CDR3 is made up of 11 amino acids. V shed 11 bases and J shed 1 base, with 8 bases lying between them. Germline V gene sequence: CDR1 MNHEY, CDR2 SVGAGI. The CDR3 here is CAVRQNTEAFF. In nucleotides, the CDR3 is TGTGCCGTCCGACAGAACACTGAAGCTTTCTTT.

CDR3 region: CASSLKRGSNQPQHF. The CDR3 coding sequence is TGTGCCAGCAGTTTAAAAAGAGGGTCCAATCAGCCCCAGCATTTT. The rearrangement joins TRBV27 to TRBJ1-5; D remains ambiguous. Germline V gives CDR1 MNHEY, CDR2 SMNVEV (reference sequence). Between the trimmed V and J ends, which lost 2 bases and 3 bases, there was a span of 11 bases. The CDR3 covers 15 residues.

The chain combines TRBV20-1 with TRBJ1-4; 7 bases fit TRBD1. There are 13 residues in the CDR3. The germline CDR1 and CDR2 sequences are DFQATT and SNEGSKA (reference sequence). The V segment lost 5 bases and the J segment 5 bases; nucleotides outside the gene matches: 5. The DNA for the CDR3 is TGCAGTGCTGAGGGACAGAGAAATGAAAAACTGTTTTTT. It codes for CSAEGQRNEKLFF.

For the CDR3, the DNA is TGTGCCAGCAGCCTATCCCCGGTGACTGGGGGCGGGCAAGAGACCCAGTACTTC. This sequence encodes CASSLSPVTGGGQETQYF. This chain uses TRBV6-8 with TRBJ2-5; D is perhaps TRBD1 (6 bases). The CDR3 loop spans 18 amino acids. V dropped 6 bases and J dropped 2 bases, with 25 bases sitting between them. From germline, CDR1 is MNHGY and CDR2 SAAAGT.

This clonotype was recorded at least ten times. V usage is TRBV7-2 and J usage is TRBJ1-4; 7 bases are a match to TRBD1. Trimming cost V 5 bases and J 8 bases; bases outside gene matches: 8. CDR3 length: 14 amino acids. The germline V gene encodes CDR1 SGHTA and CDR2 FQGNSA. CDR3 in DNA: TGTGCCAGCAGCCAACAGGGGAAGAGGGAAAAACTGTTTTTT. Translated: CASSQQGKREKLFF.